The sequence of this TCR beta chain was determined in a study of lung T cells in sarcoidosis with Löfgren's syndrome (dated 2017 in TCRdb). In the study overall: Sarcoidosis was characterized as a granulomatous, predominantly pulmonary disease marked by accumulation of CD4+ T cells in bronchoalveolar lavage fluid. The repertoire analyses were focused on Lofgren's syndrome patients.

Beyond this particular receptor, the publication reports: In alphabeta pairing analysis, TRAV12-1 was found to pair preferentially with TRBV2, and CDR3 homology was shown by the resulting paired TCRs. TRAV12-1 and TRBV2 CDR3 motifs were reported to be shared among multiple Löfgren's syndrome patients, suggesting public CD4+ TCR repertoires. The study only suggested recognition of a sarcoidosis-associated antigen, and the antigen remained putative and unidentified. Compared with control subjects, Lofgren's syndrome patients reportedly showed the greatest expansion in the V gene segments TRAV12-1 and TRBV2.

At least ten counts were recorded for this clonotype. Its antigen is still unknown. No base-level quality is on record; no much larger clone is a single base apart. These reads were obtained on an Illumina MiSeq. TCRdb trimmed the raw reads at Q25, called clones with MiXCR and kept productive beta chains. Each entry merges the rows of one CDR3 protein and shows their most common DNA and genes. In this sample the table shows 50,000 to 65,000 distinct CDR3 sequences, over 20% of which occur a single time. The biggest ten clones account for approximately 2.1% of the sample. The germline V gene (reference sequence) gives CDR1 as DFQATT and CDR2 as SNEGSKA. V is trimmed back by 2 bases and J by 2 bases, and the junction contains 2 bases that no gene match accounts for. The CDR3 starts with the cysteine, ends with the phenylalanine, and has 14 residues. Only CDR3 DNA remains: 42 bases, in frame from the first base.

The chain joins TRBV20-1 to TRBJ1-2, and TRBD1 matches 10 of the central bases. The TCR was taken from a human donor with sarcoidosis (Löfgren's syndrome or another form), or a control subject (not recorded which). The sample taken for sequencing was CD4+ T cells from PBMCs. The sequenced DNA: TGCAGTGCTAGATTGACAGGGGGCAACTATGGCTACACCTTC. Its translation is CSARLTGGNYGYTF.